Listed below are T cell receptor beta chains from one sample, sequenced in a study of blood T cells in healthy people across ages. TCRdb processed the 5' RACE reads anew with MiXCR; each CDR3 protein has one entry. Of under 850,000 distinct CDR3 sequences in the sample, roughly 40% were seen once. Material for sequencing was blood. The receptors here all came from a man aged 18 to 35 in good health. CDR3s include the opening cysteine and the closing phenylalanine or tryptophan. The D gene is left open where the match is weak. The size field is filled for only some rows; it gives once, few, many or a size class.

d_call	clone_size	v_call	j_call	cdr3_aa	cdr3_nt
.	many	TRBV29-1	TRBJ1-2	CSVEGGGDGYTF	TGCAGCGTTGAAGGGGGCGGGGATGGCTACACCTTC
.	few	TRBV12-3/TRBV12-4	TRBJ1-1	CASSVTGSWENTEAFF	TGTGCCAGCAGTGTTACAGGGTCGTGGGAGAACACTGAAGCTTTCTTT
TRBD1	.	TRBV25-1	TRBJ2-1	CASSDTGGHYNEQFF	TGTGCCAGCAGTGATACAGGGGGGCATTACAATGAGCAGTTCTTC
TRBD2	once	TRBV7-9	TRBJ2-3	CASSPVREPTDTQYF	TGTGCCAGTTCCCCCGTGCGGGAGCCCACAGATACGCAGTATTTT
.	.	TRBV5-1	TRBJ1-1	CASSFGGRGTEAFF	TGCGCCAGCAGCTTTGGAGGTCGCGGCACTGAAGCTTTCTTT
TRBD1	few	TRBV12-3/TRBV12-4	TRBJ1-5	CASSPTRDRGHQPQHF	TGTGCCAGCAGCCCTACCCGGGACAGGGGGCACCAGCCCCAGCATTTT
.	.	TRBV20-1	TRBJ1-4	CSATEGRREKLFF	TGCAGTGCTACTGAGGGCCGGCGCGAAAAACTGTTTTTT
.	.	TRBV5-1	TRBJ1-2	CASSSGIGSPGYTF	TGCGCCAGCAGCTCCGGGATAGGGTCACCTGGCTACACCTTC
.	.	TRBV9	TRBJ2-5	CASSVTGTPHQAQYF	TGTGCCAGCAGCGTAACCGGGACACCTCATCAGGCCCAGTACTTC
TRBD2	.	TRBV3-1	TRBJ2-7	CASTRRGGYEQYF	TGTGCCAGCACCCGACGGGGGGGATACGAGCAGTACTTC
.	many	TRBV20-1	TRBJ2-3	CSARPPGASPADTQYF	TGCAGTGCTCGCCCCCCAGGAGCTTCCCCCGCAGATACGCAGTATTTT
.	.	TRBV27	TRBJ1-6	CATRSGGGWNSPLHF	TGTGCCACTCGATCGGGGGGAGGTTGGAATTCACCCCTCCACTTT
TRBD2	few	TRBV30	TRBJ2-1	CAWSSGGAPNEQFF	TGTGCCTGGAGTAGCGGGGGGGCCCCTAATGAGCAGTTCTTC
TRBD1	.	TRBV20-1	TRBJ2-5	CSATSRTGGAETQYF	TGCAGTGCTACCTCAAGAACAGGGGGCGCGGAGACCCAGTACTTC
.	.	TRBV18	TRBJ1-1	CASSPPGLPTEAFF	TGTGCCAGCTCCCCACCGGGACTCCCCACTGAAGCTTTCTTT
.	few	TRBV25-1	TRBJ1-4	CASSEDGPGEKLFF	TGTGCCAGCAGTGAGGATGGGCCGGGGGAAAAACTGTTTTTT